The T cell receptor beta chain described here comes from a study of blood T cell repertoires in COVID-19. This CDR3 has 15 amino acids. Germline V CDR1 and CDR2: LNHDA, SQIVND (reference sequence). With 6 bases clipped from V and 4 bases from J, the junction kept 9 bases outside the gene matches. In the original analysis: Researchers report that nucleated cell counts were estimated from reference gene primer amplification. The protocol was immunoSEQ multiplex PCR, while the TCRdb copy is restricted to in-frame clones and leaves out a portion. From that table come the V and J calls and clone size; the DNA was used to work out D and trimming. This sample has roughly 80,000 clones, with more than 75% found just once.

The TCR sequence derives from a human donor in a cohort sampled during active COVID-19. V and J are TRBV19 and TRBJ2-1; TRBD1 matches 7 bases. The material sequenced was peripheral blood. The CDR3 sequence is CASSPSAGGYNEQFF. Here the CDR3 DNA reads TGTGCCAGTAGCCCTTCGGCAGGGGGATACAATGAGCAGTTCTTC.